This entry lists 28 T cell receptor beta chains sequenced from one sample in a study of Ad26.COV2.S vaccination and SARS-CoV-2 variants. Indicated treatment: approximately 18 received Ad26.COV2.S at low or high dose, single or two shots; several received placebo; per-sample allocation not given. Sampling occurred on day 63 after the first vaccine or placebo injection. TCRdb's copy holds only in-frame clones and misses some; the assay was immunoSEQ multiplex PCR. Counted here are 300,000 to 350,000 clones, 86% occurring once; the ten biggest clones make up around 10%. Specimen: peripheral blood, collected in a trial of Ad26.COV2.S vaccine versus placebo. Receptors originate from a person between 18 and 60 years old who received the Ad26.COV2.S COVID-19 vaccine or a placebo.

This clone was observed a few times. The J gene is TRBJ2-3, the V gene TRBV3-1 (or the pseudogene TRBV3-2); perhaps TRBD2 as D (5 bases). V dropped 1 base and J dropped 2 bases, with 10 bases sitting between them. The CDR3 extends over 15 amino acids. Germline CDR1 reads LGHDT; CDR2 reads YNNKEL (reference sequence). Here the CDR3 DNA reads TGTGCCAGCAGCCAAGTTGACTACTCCACAGATACGCAGTATTTT. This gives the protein CASSQVDYSTDTQYF.

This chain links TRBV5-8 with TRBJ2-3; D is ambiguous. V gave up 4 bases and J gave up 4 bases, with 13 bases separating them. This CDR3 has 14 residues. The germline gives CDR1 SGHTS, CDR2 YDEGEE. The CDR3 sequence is CASSPRHSPDTQYF. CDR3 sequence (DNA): TGTGCCAGCAGCCCCAGACACTCTCCAGATACGCAGTATTTT.

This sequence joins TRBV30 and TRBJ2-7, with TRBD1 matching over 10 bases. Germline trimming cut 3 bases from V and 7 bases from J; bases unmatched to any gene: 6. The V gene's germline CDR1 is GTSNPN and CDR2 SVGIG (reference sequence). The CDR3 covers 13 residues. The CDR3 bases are TGTGCCTGGAGCCCGGGGACAGGGGATGAGCAGTACTTC. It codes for CAWSPGTGDEQYF.

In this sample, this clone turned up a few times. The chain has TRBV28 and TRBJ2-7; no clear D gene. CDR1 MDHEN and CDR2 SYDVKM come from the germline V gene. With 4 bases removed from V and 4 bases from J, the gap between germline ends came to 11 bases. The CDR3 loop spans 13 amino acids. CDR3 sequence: CASSSAEIYEQYF. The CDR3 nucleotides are TGTGCCAGCAGTTCGGCGGAGATTTACGAGCAGTACTTC.

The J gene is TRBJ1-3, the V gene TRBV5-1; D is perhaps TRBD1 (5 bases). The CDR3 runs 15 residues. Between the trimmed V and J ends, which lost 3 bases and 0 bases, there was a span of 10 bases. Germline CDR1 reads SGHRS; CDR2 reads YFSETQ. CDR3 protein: CASSSQGSSGNTIYF. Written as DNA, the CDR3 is TGCGCCAGCAGCTCCCAGGGATCCTCTGGAAACACCATATATTTT.

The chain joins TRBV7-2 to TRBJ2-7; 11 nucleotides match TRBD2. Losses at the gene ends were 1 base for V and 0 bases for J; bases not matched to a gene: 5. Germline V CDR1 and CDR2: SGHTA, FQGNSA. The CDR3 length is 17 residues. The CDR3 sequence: CASSLGGTSGPSYEQYF. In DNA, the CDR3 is TGTGCCAGCAGCTTAGGGGGGACTAGCGGACCCTCCTACGAGCAGTACTTC.

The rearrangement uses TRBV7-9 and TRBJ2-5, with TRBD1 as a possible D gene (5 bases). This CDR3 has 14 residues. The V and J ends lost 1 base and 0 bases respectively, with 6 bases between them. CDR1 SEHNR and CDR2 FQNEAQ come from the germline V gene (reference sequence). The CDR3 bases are TGTGCCAGCAGCTTAGACAGGTACCAAGAGACCCAGTACTTC. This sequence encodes CASSLDRYQETQYF.

The CDR3 DNA sequence: TGTGCCAGTAGTTCAGGGGCTGCGGGAGAGGAGCAGTACTTC. It codes for CASSSGAAGEEQYF. The rearrangement joins TRBV19 to TRBJ2-7; a weak D match, TRBD2 (7 bases). V was shortened by 5 bases and J by 7 bases, with 18 bases between the two germline ends. Germline values: CDR1 LNHDA, CDR2 SQIVND (reference sequence). The CDR3 has 14 residues.

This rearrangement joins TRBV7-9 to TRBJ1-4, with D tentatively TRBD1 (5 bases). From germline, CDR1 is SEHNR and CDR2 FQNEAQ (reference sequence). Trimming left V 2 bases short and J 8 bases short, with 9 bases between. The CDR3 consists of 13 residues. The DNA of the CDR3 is TGTGCCAGCAGCTTACAGGGTTTCGAAAAACTGTTTTTT. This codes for CASSLQGFEKLFF.

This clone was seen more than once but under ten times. The CDR3 spells CSASRDSGNTIYF. The CDR3 DNA sequence: TGCAGTGCTAGTAGGGATTCTGGAAACACCATATATTTT. The J gene is TRBJ1-3, the V gene TRBV20-1; D gene unclear. Germline values: CDR1 DFQATT, CDR2 SNEGSKA (reference sequence). Trimming took off 3 bases at V and 1 base at J, with 7 bases between the two ends. The length of the CDR3 is 13 residues.

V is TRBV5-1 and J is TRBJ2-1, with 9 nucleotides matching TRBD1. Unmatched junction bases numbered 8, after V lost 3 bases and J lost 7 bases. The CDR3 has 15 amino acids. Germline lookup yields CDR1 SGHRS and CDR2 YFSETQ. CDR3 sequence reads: CASSSGTGTRNEQFF. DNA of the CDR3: TGCGCCAGCAGCTCCGGGACAGGGACGCGGAATGAGCAGTTCTTC.

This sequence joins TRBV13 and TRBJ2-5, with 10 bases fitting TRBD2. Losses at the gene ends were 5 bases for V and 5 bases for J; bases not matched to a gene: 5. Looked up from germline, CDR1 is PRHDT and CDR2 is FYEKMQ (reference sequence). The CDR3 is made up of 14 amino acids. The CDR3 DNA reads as TGTGCCAGCAGCCAAGCGGGAGGGGGGGAGACCCAGTACTTC. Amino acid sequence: CASSQAGGGETQYF.

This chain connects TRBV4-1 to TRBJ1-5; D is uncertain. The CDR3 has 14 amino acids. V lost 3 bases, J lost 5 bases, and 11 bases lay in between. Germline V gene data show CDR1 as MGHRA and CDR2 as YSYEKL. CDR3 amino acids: CASSHRERHQPQHF. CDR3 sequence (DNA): TGCGCCAGCAGCCACCGGGAGCGACATCAGCCCCAGCATTTT.

The CDR3 spells CASRSGQGKNEKLFF. In DNA form, the CDR3 reads TGTGCCAGCAGATCCGGACAGGGGAAGAATGAAAAACTGTTTTTT. The rearrangement links TRBV28 to TRBJ1-4, with 9 nucleotides matching TRBD1. The CDR3 extends over 15 amino acids. V trimming: 6 bases; J trimming: 5 bases; junction bases outside the gene matches: 7. Germline V gene lookup returns CDR1 MDHEN and CDR2 SYDVKM.

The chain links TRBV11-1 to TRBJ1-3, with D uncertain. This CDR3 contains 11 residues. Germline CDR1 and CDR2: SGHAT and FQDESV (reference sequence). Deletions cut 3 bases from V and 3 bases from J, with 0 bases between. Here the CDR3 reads CASSFGNTIYF. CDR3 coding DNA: TGTGCCAGCAGCTTTGGAAACACCATATATTTT.

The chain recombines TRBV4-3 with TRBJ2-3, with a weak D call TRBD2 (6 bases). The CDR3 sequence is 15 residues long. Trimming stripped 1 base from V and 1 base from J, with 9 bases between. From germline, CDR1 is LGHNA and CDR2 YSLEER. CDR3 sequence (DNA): TGCGCCAGCAGCCAAGCCGGGGGACGCACAGATACGCAGTATTTT. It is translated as CASSQAGGRTDTQYF.

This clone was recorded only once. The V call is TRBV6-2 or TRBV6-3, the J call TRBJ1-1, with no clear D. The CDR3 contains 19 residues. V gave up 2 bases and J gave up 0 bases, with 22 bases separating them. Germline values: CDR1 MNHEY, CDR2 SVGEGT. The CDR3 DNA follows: TGTGCCAGCAGTTACCCGACACTATTGGACTTGGGGATGAACACTGAAGCTTTCTTT. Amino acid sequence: CASSYPTLLDLGMNTEAFF.

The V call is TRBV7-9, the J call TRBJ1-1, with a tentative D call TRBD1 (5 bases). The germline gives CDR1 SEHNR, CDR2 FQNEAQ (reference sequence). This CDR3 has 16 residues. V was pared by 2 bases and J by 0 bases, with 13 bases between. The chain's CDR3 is CASSLIGWGVNTEAFF. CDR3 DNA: TGTGCCAGCAGCTTAATCGGGTGGGGGGTGAACACTGAAGCTTTCTTT. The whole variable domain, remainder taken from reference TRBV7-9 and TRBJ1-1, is DTGVSQNPRHKITKRGQNVTFRCDPISEHNRLYWYRQTLGQGPEFLTYFQNEAQLEKSRLLSDRFSAERPKGSFSTLEIQRTEQGDSAMYLCASSLIGWGVNTEAFFGQGTRLTVV.

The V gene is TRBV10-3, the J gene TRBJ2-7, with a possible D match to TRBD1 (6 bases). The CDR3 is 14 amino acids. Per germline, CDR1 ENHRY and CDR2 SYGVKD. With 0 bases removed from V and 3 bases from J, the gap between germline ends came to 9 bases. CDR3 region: CAISESTGLYEQYF. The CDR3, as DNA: TGTGCCATCAGTGAGTCTACAGGGCTCTACGAGCAGTACTTC.

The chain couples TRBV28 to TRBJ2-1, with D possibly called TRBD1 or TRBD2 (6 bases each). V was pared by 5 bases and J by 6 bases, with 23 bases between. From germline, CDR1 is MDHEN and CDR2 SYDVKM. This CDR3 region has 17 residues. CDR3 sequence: CASSPPRGARSPNEQFF. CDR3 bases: TGTGCCAGCAGTCCCCCGAGGGGGGCGAGGTCCCCCAATGAGCAGTTCTTC.

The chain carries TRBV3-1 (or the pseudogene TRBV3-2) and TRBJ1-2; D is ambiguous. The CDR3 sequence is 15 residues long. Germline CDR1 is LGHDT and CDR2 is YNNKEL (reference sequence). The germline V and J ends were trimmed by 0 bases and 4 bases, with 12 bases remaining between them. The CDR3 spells CASSQDGVPTYGYTF. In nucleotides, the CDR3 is TGTGCCAGCAGCCAAGATGGGGTCCCGACCTATGGCTACACCTTC.

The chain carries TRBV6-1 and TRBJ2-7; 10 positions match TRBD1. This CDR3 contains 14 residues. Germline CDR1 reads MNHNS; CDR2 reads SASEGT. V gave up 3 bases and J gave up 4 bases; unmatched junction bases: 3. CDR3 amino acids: CASSEDRGRYEQYF. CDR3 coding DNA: TGTGCCAGCAGTGAGGACAGGGGGAGGTACGAGCAGTACTTC.

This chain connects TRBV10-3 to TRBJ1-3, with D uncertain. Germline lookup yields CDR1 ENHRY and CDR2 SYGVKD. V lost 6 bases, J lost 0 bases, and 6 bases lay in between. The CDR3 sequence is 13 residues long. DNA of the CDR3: TGTGCCATCAGGGCTCTCTCTGGAAACACCATATATTTT. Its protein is CAIRALSGNTIYF.

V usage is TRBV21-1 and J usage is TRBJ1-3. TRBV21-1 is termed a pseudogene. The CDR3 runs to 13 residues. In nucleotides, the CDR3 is TGTGCCAGCAGCAATCCAAGGGGAAACACCATATATTTT. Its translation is CASSNPRGNTIYF.

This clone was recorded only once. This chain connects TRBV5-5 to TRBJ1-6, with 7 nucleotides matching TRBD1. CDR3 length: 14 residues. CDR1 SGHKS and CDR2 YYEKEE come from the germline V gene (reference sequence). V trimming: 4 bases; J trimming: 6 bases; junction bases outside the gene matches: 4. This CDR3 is CASSPDRVNSPLHF. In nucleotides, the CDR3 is TGTGCCAGCAGCCCCGACAGGGTTAATTCACCCCTCCACTTT.

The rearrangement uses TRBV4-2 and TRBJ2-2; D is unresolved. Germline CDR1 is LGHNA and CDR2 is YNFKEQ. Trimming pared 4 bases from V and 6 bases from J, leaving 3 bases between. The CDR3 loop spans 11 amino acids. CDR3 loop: CASSPSGELFF. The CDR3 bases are TGTGCCAGCAGCCCTTCCGGGGAGCTGTTTTTT.

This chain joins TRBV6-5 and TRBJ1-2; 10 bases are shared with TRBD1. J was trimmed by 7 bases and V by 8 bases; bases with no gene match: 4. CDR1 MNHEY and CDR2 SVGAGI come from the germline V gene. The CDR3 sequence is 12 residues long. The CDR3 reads CASGTGAFGYTF. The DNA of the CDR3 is TGTGCCAGCGGGACAGGGGCTTTTGGCTACACCTTC.

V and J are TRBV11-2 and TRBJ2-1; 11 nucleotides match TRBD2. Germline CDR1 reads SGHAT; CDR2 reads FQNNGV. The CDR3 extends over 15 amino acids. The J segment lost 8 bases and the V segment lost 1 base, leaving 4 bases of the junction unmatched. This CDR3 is CASSLASGRRDEQFF. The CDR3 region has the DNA TGTGCCAGCAGCTTAGCTAGCGGGAGGCGGGATGAGCAGTTCTTC.